This TCR beta chain was identified in a study of cytomegalovirus exposure and HLA in healthy donors. Study-level findings and limits: Testing in vitro showed a few CMV-associated chains specific for CMV antigens.

Points on this clone: What it recognizes is unknown.

Germline assignment: CDR1 SQVTM and CDR2 ANQGSEA. CDR3 length: 16 residues. Trimming cost V 6 bases and J 7 bases; bases outside gene matches: 14. TCRdb keeps only in-frame clones here, not all; method: immunoSEQ multiplex PCR. Of 150,000 or so clones in the sample, approximately 88% were seen once. Sequenced: PBMCs. The source is a woman aged 18-35 years in good health and CMV-seropositive. The chain joins TRBV29-1 to TRBJ2-1; TRBD1 agrees at 11 bases. The CDR3 coding sequence is TGCAGCGTCGTGGGGGCTTCTAGGGACAGGGGGAATGAGCAGTTCTTC. It codes for CSVVGASRDRGNEQFF.